The 24 T cell receptor beta chains below come from one sample, sequenced in a study of blood T cell repertoires in COVID-19. Measured with immunoSEQ multiplex PCR; TCRdb has only the in-frame clones, and not every one. The table records about 670,000 clones, 90% of them present only once. Sequences were obtained from peripheral blood. Receptor source: a woman aged 18-29 years with acute or convalescent COVID-19.

This clone was observed a single time. The chain recombines TRBV21-1 with TRBJ1-1; the listed D gene, TRBD1, was not tested against the DNA. TRBV21-1 is described as a pseudogene. CDR3 length: 14 amino acids. The CDR3 is CASSTWTGKTEAFF. In DNA, the CDR3 is TGTGCCAGCAGCACATGGACAGGGAAGACTGAAGCTTTCTTT.

This chain links TRBV19 with TRBJ1-5, with 7 bases fitting TRBD1. V gave up 4 bases and J gave up 0 bases; unmatched junction bases: 6. The CDR3 length is 16 residues. Germline CDR1 is LNHDA and CDR2 is SQIVND (reference sequence). DNA for the CDR3: TGTGCCAGTAGTACCTCAGGGGGAAATAGCAATCAGCCCCAGCATTTT. Translation: CASSTSGGNSNQPQHF.

The chain links TRBV25-1 to TRBJ1-2; weak D call: TRBD1 (6 bases). The CDR3 covers 15 residues. Between the trimmed V and J ends, which lost 1 base and 7 bases, there was a span of 16 bases. Per the germline V gene, CDR1 is MGHDK and CDR2 is SYGVNS. The CDR3 coding sequence is TGTGCCAGCAGTGAATTAAACAGGGAAGTTGGTGGCTACACCTTC. As protein: CASSELNREVGGYTF.

DNA of the CDR3: TGCGCCAGCAGTCAATCGCCCGACCCCATGACTACCAATGAGCAGTTCTTC. Its translation is CASSQSPDPMTTNEQFF. V gene TRBV23-1 combines with J gene TRBJ2-1, with D tentatively TRBD2 (5 bases). TRBV23-1 is recorded as an ORF, its role being uncertain. There are 17 residues in the CDR3. Deletions cut 0 bases from V and 6 bases from J, with 18 bases between.

The gene calls are TRBV10-3 and TRBJ2-7; 11 nucleotides match TRBD2. J was trimmed by 0 bases and V by 7 bases; bases with no gene match: 17. CDR1 and CDR2 from the germline V gene are ENHRY and SYGVKD. The CDR3 covers 19 residues. CDR3 loop: CAITKGLAGGDRPSYEQYF. In nucleotides, the CDR3 is TGTGCCATCACCAAGGGTCTAGCGGGGGGTGACCGCCCCTCCTACGAGCAGTACTTC.

The genes are TRBV6-5 and TRBJ1-2; perhaps TRBD1 as D (6 bases). The CDR3 extends over 16 amino acids. Germline CDR1 MNHEY, CDR2 SVGAGI. V shed 3 bases and J shed 4 bases, with 18 bases lying between them. CDR3 residues: CASSYGLGRGSYGYTF. The CDR3 coding sequence is TGTGCCAGCAGTTATGGTCTGGGCAGGGGATCCTATGGCTACACCTTC.

This chain links TRBV11-3 with TRBJ2-1; D not resolved. Germline V gives CDR1 SGHNT, CDR2 YENEEA. The CDR3 is made up of 17 amino acids. With 4 bases removed from V and 0 bases from J, the gap between germline ends came to 16 bases. This CDR3 reads CASSSTVSLGSYNEQFF. The CDR3, as DNA: TGTGCCAGCAGCTCTACTGTTAGCCTAGGCTCCTACAATGAGCAGTTCTTC. Full variable domain (rest looked up from reference TRBV11-3 and TRBJ2-1): EAGVVQSPRYKIIEKKQPVAFWCNPISGHNTLYWYLQNLGQGPELLIRYENEEAVDDSQLPKDRFSAERLKGVDSTLKIQPAELGDSAVYLCASSSTVSLGSYNEQFFGPGTRLTVL.

The chain joins TRBV28 to TRBJ2-7, with TRBD1 matching over 7 bases. The CDR3 runs 17 residues. CDR1 is MDHEN, CDR2 SYDVKM, per germline. J was trimmed by 3 bases and V by 2 bases; bases with no gene match: 13. The CDR3 DNA follows: TGTGCCAGCAGTTTAGAGGGGTCGGGGACAGCGCTCTACGAGCAGTACTTC. Protein: CASSLEGSGTALYEQYF.

The chain has TRBV6-1 and TRBJ1-2; D might be TRBD1 (6 bases). The CDR3 contains 12 residues. Germline assignment: CDR1 MNHNS and CDR2 SASEGT. V was trimmed by 3 bases and J by 6 bases, leaving 8 bases between them. The CDR3 nucleotides are TGTGCCAGCAGTGAGGGGGCGCATGGCTACACCTTC. Translated: CASSEGAHGYTF.

V usage is TRBV30 and J usage is TRBJ1-1, with D possibly being TRBD1 (5 bases). Germline lookup yields CDR1 GTSNPN and CDR2 SVGIG (reference sequence). The V end was cut by 0 bases, the J end by 6 bases, with 8 bases between. The CDR3 consists of 12 residues. CDR3 DNA sequence: TGTGCCTGGAGTGTATCCAGGGCTGAAGCTTTCTTT. This codes for CAWSVSRAEAFF.

This clone has just one count. V is TRBV23-1 and J is TRBJ1-2; a possible D gene is TRBD1 (5 bases). TRBV23-1 is an ORF for which the function is uncertain. The CDR3 is made up of 13 amino acids. Trimming pared 2 bases from V and 6 bases from J, leaving 10 bases between. The CDR3 DNA sequence: TGCGCCAGCAGTCAAGGCAGGGTAGATGGCTACACCTTC. Translated, it gives CASSQGRVDGYTF.

The chain uses TRBV28 and TRBJ1-4; 10 nucleotides align to TRBD1. From germline, CDR1 is MDHEN and CDR2 SYDVKM. This CDR3 is built from 15 residues. V dropped 4 bases and J dropped 7; count of bases not matched to a gene: 6. The CDR3 loop reads CASSSRTGGGEKLFF. As DNA, the CDR3 is TGTGCCAGCAGTTCCCGGACAGGGGGAGGTGAAAAACTGTTTTTT.

The V gene is TRBV19, the J gene TRBJ1-5, with a weak D call TRBD1 (6 bases). The germline V gene encodes CDR1 LNHDA and CDR2 SQIVND (reference sequence). There are 16 residues in the CDR3. Deletions cut 5 bases from V and 4 bases from J, with 18 bases between. The CDR3 DNA reads TGTGCCAGTAGTCCCTACAGGGACGGCCGGAATCAGCCCCAGCATTTT. Its translation is CASSPYRDGRNQPQHF.

This clone was seen more than once but under ten times. The chain couples TRBV7-8 to TRBJ1-4; weak D call: TRBD1 (6 bases). Germline V lookup: CDR1 SGHVS, CDR2 FQNEAQ. The CDR3 is 21 amino acids. The V end was cut by 2 bases, the J end by 0 bases, with 25 bases between. In DNA, the CDR3 is TGTGCCAGCAGCTTAATTTCACGCGCCAGGGGATCGTCGTCAACTAATGAAAAACTGTTTTTT. Its protein is CASSLISRARGSSSTNEKLFF.

This clone has only a few counts. The J gene is TRBJ2-2, the V gene TRBV5-1; 7 bases are a match to TRBD1. V dropped 0 bases and J dropped 3; count of bases not matched to a gene: 2. CDR1 is SGHRS, CDR2 YFSETQ, per germline. The CDR3 length is 15 residues. Written as DNA, the CDR3 is TGCGCCAGCAGCTTGGCGACAGGGCACACCGGGGAGCTGTTTTTT. This gives the protein CASSLATGHTGELFF.

CDR3 nucleotides: TGTGCCACCAGCAGAGATCCTAGGTACTCTGGAAACACCATATATTTT. Its translation: CATSRDPRYSGNTIYF. The rearrangement links TRBV15 to TRBJ1-3; D is unclear. The V gene's germline CDR1 is LNHNV and CDR2 YYDKDF (reference sequence). The ends were cut back, 0 bases at V and 0 bases at J, with 9 bases in the middle. The length of the CDR3 is 16 residues.

This chain links TRBV6-2 or TRBV6-3 with TRBJ1-1; D ambiguous. This CDR3 has 16 residues. Trimming pared 2 bases from V and 1 base from J, leaving 14 bases between. CDR1 MNHEY and CDR2 SVGEGT come from the germline V gene. This CDR3 is CASSYPGLRRNTEAFF. DNA for the CDR3: TGTGCCAGCAGTTACCCTGGACTTAGGAGGAACACTGAAGCTTTCTTT.

The gene calls are TRBV10-3 and TRBJ1-2; 9 bases match TRBD1. Germline values: CDR1 ENHRY, CDR2 SYGVKD. The CDR3 extends over 17 amino acids. Unmatched junction bases numbered 10, after V lost 3 bases and J lost 2 bases. CDR3 loop: CAISEPQGARENYGYTF. CDR3 in DNA: TGTGCCATCAGTGAACCACAGGGGGCTAGGGAGAACTATGGCTACACCTTC.

V is TRBV9 and J is TRBJ2-3, with D perhaps TRBD1 (6 bases). The CDR3 sequence is 16 residues long. Germline lookup yields CDR1 SGDLS and CDR2 YYNGEE. The germline V and J ends were trimmed by 3 bases and 2 bases, with 16 bases remaining between them. CDR3: CASSDSQDSSTDTQYF. CDR3 coding DNA: TGTGCCAGCAGCGACTCACAGGACAGCTCCACAGATACGCAGTATTTT.

The chain combines TRBV18 with TRBJ2-1; the D gene is possibly TRBD1 (5 bases). Germline CDR1 reads KGHSH; CDR2 reads LQKENI. The CDR3 is 13 residues long. V was clipped by 3 bases and J by 4 bases, with 7 bases between them. CDR3: CASSPGLYNEQFF. The DNA of the CDR3 is TGTGCCAGCTCACCGGGGCTGTACAATGAGCAGTTCTTC.

This clone was detected ten times or more. Other DNA sequences from this sample encode an identical CDR3 as well. The chain links TRBV6-2 or TRBV6-3 to TRBJ2-2; TRBD2 matches at 10 bases. There are 14 residues in the CDR3. The ends lost 5 bases at V and 4 bases at J; junction bases unmatched: 1. Germline loops: CDR1 MNHEY, CDR2 SVGEGT. Written as DNA, the CDR3 is TGTGCCAGCAGTAGCGGGGGGGCCACCGGGGAGCTGTTTTTT. Translated, it gives CASSSGGATGELFF.

The gene calls are TRBV7-9 and TRBJ1-3; D gene ambiguous. The V gene's germline CDR1 is SEHNR and CDR2 FQNEAQ (reference sequence). V dropped 5 bases and J dropped 4 bases, with 9 bases sitting between them. The CDR3 has 13 residues. CDR3 region: CASSDYTGNTIYF. Written as DNA, the CDR3 is TGTGCCAGCAGCGACTACACAGGAAACACCATATATTTT.

The J gene is TRBJ1-2, the V gene TRBV7-2, with D possibly matching TRBD1 (6 bases). V was clipped by 5 bases and J by 4 bases, with 20 bases between them. This CDR3 has 16 amino acids. Germline CDR1 reads SGHTA; CDR2 reads FQGNSA. CDR3 amino acids: CASSKRGGSQPYGYTF. CDR3 coding DNA: TGTGCCAGCAGCAAAAGGGGGGGATCTCAACCCTATGGCTACACCTTC.

The J gene is TRBJ2-7, the V gene TRBV5-5; D ambiguous. CDR3 size: 14 residues. Trimming shortened V by 0 bases and J by 5 bases, and 12 bases separated the two germline ends. CDR1 and CDR2 from the germline V gene are SGHKS and YYEKEE (reference sequence). The CDR3 region has the DNA TGTGCCAGCAGCTTGGAGTGGGCCAGCCACGAGCAGTACTTC. Translating it yields CASSLEWASHEQYF.